Below, 15 T cell receptor beta chains from the same sample are listed, as sequenced in a study of beta chain features in type 1 diabetes. Sequencing targeted expressed TCRB transcripts, as all isolated RNA had been reverse transcribed. The protocol was immunoSEQ multiplex PCR, while the TCRdb copy is restricted to in-frame clones and leaves out a portion. The sample includes 860,000 or so clones, roughly 15% seen only once; the top ten take 0.023%. Sequencing was performed on naive CD4+ T cells from blood. The receptors stem from a woman aged 18-29 years in good health.

This clone was recorded only once. V usage is TRBV10-2 and J usage is TRBJ1-2, with 7 bases lining up with TRBD1. The CDR3 totals 13 residues. V dropped 4 bases and J dropped 2; count of bases not matched to a gene: 1. From germline, CDR1 is WSHSY and CDR2 SAAADI. CDR3 residues: CASSATGNYGYTF. CDR3 in DNA: TGCGCCAGCAGTGCGACAGGGAACTATGGCTACACCTTC.

This sequence joins TRBV6-5 and TRBJ1-5, with D possibly TRBD1 on 5 matching bases. Per the germline V gene, CDR1 is MNHEY and CDR2 is SVGAGI. This CDR3 is built from 13 residues. The V end lost 0 bases, the J end lost 11 bases, and 11 bases lay between the germline ends. The CDR3 reads CASSYSDRGAQHF. CDR3 DNA: TGTGCCAGCAGTTACTCTGATAGAGGGGCCCAGCATTTT.

The chain has TRBV25-1 and TRBJ1-6, with D possibly being TRBD1 (6 bases). This CDR3 contains 13 residues. V lost 2 bases and J 10 bases, leaving 9 bases between the germline ends. Germline values: CDR1 MGHDK, CDR2 SYGVNS. CDR3 DNA sequence: TGTGCCAGCAGTGAAAGGGGGGGGTCACCCCTCCACTTT. Translated, it gives CASSERGGSPLHF.

The chain links TRBV2 to TRBJ2-5; a weak D match, TRBD1 (6 bases). Trimming stripped 8 bases from V and 3 bases from J, with 10 bases between. Germline-derived CDR1 and CDR2 are SNHLY and FYNNEI. The length of the CDR3 is 12 residues. The CDR3 bases are TGTGCCAGCCTAGGACAGAAAGAGACCCAGTACTTC. Translation gives CASLGQKETQYF. The full variable domain, its missing parts supplied by reference TRBV2 and TRBJ2-5, is EPEVTQTPSHQVTQMGQEVILRCVPISNHLYFYWYRQILGQKVEFLVSFYNNEISEKSEIFDDQFSVERPDGSNFTLKIRSTKLEDSAMYFCASLGQKETQYFGPGTRLLVL.

This chain uses TRBV2 with TRBJ1-2; D possibly corresponds to TRBD1 (5 bases). Trimming shortened V by 6 bases and J by 7 bases, and 21 bases separated the two germline ends. The germline V gene encodes CDR1 SNHLY and CDR2 FYNNEI. The CDR3 totals 15 residues. The CDR3 spells CASSLREIRVSGYTF. The CDR3 DNA sequence: TGTGCCAGCAGCCTGCGGGAGATCAGGGTCAGTGGCTACACCTTC. Full variable domain (remainder filled in from reference TRBV2 and TRBJ1-2): EPEVTQTPSHQVTQMGQEVILRCVPISNHLYFYWYRQILGQKVEFLVSFYNNEISEKSEIFDDQFSVERPDGSNFTLKIRSTKLEDSAMYFCASSLREIRVSGYTFGSGTRLTVV.

The chain carries TRBV28 and TRBJ2-7, with D possibly being TRBD1 (6 bases). CDR3 length: 13 residues. Trimming took off 4 bases at V and 2 bases at J, with 9 bases between the two ends. Per the germline V gene, CDR1 is MDHEN and CDR2 is SYDVKM. The CDR3 protein is CASSSDSTYEQYF. DNA for the CDR3: TGTGCCAGCAGTTCGGACAGCACCTACGAGCAGTACTTC.

This chain links TRBV28 with TRBJ2-7, with TRBD1 as a possible D gene (6 bases). The CDR3 is made up of 14 amino acids. Germline CDR1 is MDHEN and CDR2 is SYDVKM. Deletions cut 5 bases from V and 2 bases from J, with 13 bases between. CDR3 nucleotides: TGTGCCAGCAGTAAGCGACAGGTGCCCTACGAGCAGTACTTC. It is translated as CASSKRQVPYEQYF.

This clone has more than one count but fewer than ten. The chain is built from TRBV7-2 and TRBJ2-4, with 11 bases that match TRBD2. The CDR3 consists of 18 residues. The ends lost 5 bases at V and 0 bases at J; junction bases unmatched: 9. The germline V gene has CDR1 SGHTA and CDR2 FQGNSA. Here the CDR3 DNA reads TGTGCCAGCAGCCCCCCGACTAGCGGGGTGCTAGCCAAAAACATTCAGTACTTC. It encodes CASSPPTSGVLAKNIQYF.

Concerning this clone: Germline and junction disagree at one end, which may indicate a read error. The chain has TRBV11-2 and TRBJ2-7; D possibly corresponds to TRBD2 (5 bases). The CDR3 runs to 13 residues. Germline CDR1 reads SGHAT; CDR2 reads FQNNGV. CDR3 coding DNA: TGTGCCAGCAGCTTTAGCGTGATCCGAGAAAGGGACTTC. Residues: CASSFSVIRERDF.

The chain carries TRBV5-1 and TRBJ2-5; TRBD2 is a possible D gene (5 bases). V shed 3 bases and J shed 5 bases, with 17 bases lying between them. This CDR3 region has 15 residues. Germline V gene data show CDR1 as SGHRS and CDR2 as YFSETQ. CDR3 residues: CASSYGLTRAETQYF. CDR3 DNA sequence: TGCGCCAGCAGCTATGGACTCACCCGGGCCGAGACCCAGTACTTC.

The chain links TRBV4-2 to TRBJ2-7; D is undetermined. Trimming cost V 0 bases and J 0 bases, with 6 bases left between them. This CDR3 is built from 14 residues. Germline V gene sequence: CDR1 LGHNA, CDR2 YNFKEQ. CDR3 residues: CASSQDSRSYEQYF. The CDR3 DNA follows: TGTGCCAGCAGCCAAGACAGCCGCTCCTACGAGCAGTACTTC.

The sample holds a few counts of this clone. The V call is TRBV28, the J call TRBJ2-7; D is tentatively TRBD1 or TRBD2 (5 bases each). The CDR3 length is 15 residues. Germline V CDR1 and CDR2: MDHEN, SYDVKM. The V and J ends lost 7 bases and 2 bases respectively, with 18 bases between them. In DNA, the CDR3 is TGTGCCAGCACCGGGATTCGGGGCCTTACCTACGAGCAGTACTTC. This gives the protein CASTGIRGLTYEQYF.

This clone was picked up a small number of times. V and J are TRBV28 and TRBJ2-1; 9 nucleotides align to TRBD2. Trimming at V came to 5 bases and at J to 6 bases, leaving 8 bases not matched to a gene. This CDR3 contains 15 residues. Germline CDR1 is MDHEN and CDR2 is SYDVKM. The CDR3 DNA sequence: TGTGCCAGCAGTCTGCCGGGACTAGCCGGCAATGAGCAGTTCTTC. This gives the protein CASSLPGLAGNEQFF.

This clone was detected only a few times. The chain combines TRBV28 with TRBJ2-7; TRBD2 agrees at 8 bases. V lost 8 bases to trimming and J lost 2 bases; unmatched junction nucleotides: 17. CDR1 and CDR2 (germline): MDHEN, SYDVKM. The CDR3 contains 17 residues. Here the CDR3 reads CASRSGPTGTRAYEQYF. CDR3 nucleotide sequence: TGTGCCAGCCGATCGGGACCGACCGGGACTAGAGCCTACGAGCAGTACTTC.

V gene TRBV18 combines with J gene TRBJ1-2, with TRBD1 identical over 8 bases. Trimming cost V 4 bases and J 4 bases; bases outside gene matches: 11. The CDR3 is made up of 16 amino acids. The germline V gene has CDR1 KGHSH and CDR2 LQKENI. The chain's CDR3 is CASSLTGTGYFYGYTF. The CDR3 nucleotides are TGTGCCAGCTCACTCACCGGGACAGGATATTTCTATGGCTACACCTTC.